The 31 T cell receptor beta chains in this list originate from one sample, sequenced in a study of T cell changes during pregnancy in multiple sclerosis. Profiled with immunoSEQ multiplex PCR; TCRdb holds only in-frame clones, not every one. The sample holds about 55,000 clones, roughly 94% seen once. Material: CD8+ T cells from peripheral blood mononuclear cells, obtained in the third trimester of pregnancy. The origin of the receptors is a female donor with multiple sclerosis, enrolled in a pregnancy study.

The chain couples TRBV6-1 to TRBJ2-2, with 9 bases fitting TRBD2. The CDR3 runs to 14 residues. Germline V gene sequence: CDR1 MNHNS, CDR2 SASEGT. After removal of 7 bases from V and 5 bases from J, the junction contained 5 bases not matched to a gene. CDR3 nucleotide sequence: TGTGCCAGCACCTCGGGACTAGCAACCGGGGAGCTGTTTTTT. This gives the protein CASTSGLATGELFF.

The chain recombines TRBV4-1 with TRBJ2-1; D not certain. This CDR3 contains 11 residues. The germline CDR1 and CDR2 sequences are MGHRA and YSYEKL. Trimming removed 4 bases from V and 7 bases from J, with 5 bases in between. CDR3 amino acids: CASSLRNEQFF. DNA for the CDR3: TGCGCCAGCAGCCTCAGGAATGAGCAGTTCTTC.

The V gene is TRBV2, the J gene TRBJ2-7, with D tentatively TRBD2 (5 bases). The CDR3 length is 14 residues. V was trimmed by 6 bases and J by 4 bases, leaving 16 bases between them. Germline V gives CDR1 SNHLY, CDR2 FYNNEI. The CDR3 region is CASREDFMLYEQYF. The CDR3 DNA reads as TGTGCCAGCAGGGAGGACTTCATGCTGTACGAGCAGTACTTC.

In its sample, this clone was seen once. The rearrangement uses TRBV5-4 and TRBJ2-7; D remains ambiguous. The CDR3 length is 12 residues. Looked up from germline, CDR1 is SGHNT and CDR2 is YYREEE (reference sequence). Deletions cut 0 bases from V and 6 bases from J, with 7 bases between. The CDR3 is CASSLDSTEQYF. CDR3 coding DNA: TGTGCCAGCAGCTTGGACAGTACCGAGCAGTACTTC.

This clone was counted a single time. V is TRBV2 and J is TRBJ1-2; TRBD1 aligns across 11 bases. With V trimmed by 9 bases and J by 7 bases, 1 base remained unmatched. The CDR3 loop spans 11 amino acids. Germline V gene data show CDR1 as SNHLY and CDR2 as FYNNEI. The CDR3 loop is CARDRGLGYTF. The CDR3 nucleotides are TGTGCCAGGGACAGGGGGCTTGGCTACACCTTC.

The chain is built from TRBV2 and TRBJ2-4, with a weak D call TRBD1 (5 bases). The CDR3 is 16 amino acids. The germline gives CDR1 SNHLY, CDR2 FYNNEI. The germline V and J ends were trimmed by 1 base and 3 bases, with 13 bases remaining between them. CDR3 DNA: TGTGCCAGCAGTGAAGATGGGCAGGGATACAAAAACATTCAGTACTTC. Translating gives CASSEDGQGYKNIQYF. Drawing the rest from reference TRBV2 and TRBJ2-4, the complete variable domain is EPEVTQTPSHQVTQMGQEVILRCVPISNHLYFYWYRQILGQKVEFLVSFYNNEISEKSEIFDDQFSVERPDGSNFTLKIRSTKLEDSAMYFCASSEDGQGYKNIQYFGAGTRLSVL.

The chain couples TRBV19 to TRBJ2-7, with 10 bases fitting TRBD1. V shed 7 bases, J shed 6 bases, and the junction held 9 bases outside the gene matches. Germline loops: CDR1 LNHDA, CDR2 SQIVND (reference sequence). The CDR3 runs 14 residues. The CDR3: CASTLTGGRGEQYF. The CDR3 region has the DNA TGTGCCAGTACCCTGACAGGGGGCCGAGGCGAGCAGTACTTC.

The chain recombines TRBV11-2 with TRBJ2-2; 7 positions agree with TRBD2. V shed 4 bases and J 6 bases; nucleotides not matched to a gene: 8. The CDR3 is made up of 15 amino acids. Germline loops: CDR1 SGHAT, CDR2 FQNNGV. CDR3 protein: CASSSWTSRAGELFF. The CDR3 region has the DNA TGTGCCAGCAGCTCCTGGACTAGTCGGGCCGGGGAGCTGTTTTTT.

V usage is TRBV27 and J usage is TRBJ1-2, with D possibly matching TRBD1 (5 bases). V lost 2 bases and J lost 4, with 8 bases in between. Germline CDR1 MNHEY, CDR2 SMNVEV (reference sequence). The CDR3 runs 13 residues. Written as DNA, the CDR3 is TGTGCCAGCAGTTTAGGGGCTAGCTATGGCTACACCTTC. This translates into CASSLGASYGYTF.

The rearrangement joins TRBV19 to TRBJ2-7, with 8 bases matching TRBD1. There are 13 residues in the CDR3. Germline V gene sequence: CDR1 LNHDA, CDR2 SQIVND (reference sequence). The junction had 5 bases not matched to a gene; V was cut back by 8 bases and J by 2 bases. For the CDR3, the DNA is TGTGCCAGTGTAGGACAGGGAACCTACGAGCAGTACTTC. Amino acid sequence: CASVGQGTYEQYF.

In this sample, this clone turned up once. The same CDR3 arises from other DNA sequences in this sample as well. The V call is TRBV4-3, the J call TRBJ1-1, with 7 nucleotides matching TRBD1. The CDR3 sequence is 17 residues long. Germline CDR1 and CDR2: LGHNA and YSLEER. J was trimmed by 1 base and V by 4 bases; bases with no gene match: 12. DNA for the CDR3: TGCGCCAGCAGCCCTACCGGGACAGAAGGGCCGAACACTGAAGCTTTCTTT. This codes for CASSPTGTEGPNTEAFF.

CDR3: CASSLSTGSYEQYF. The CDR3 bases are TGTGCCAGCAGTTTATCGACAGGCTCCTACGAGCAGTACTTC. The chain uses TRBV27 and TRBJ2-7, with D maybe TRBD1 (6 bases). CDR1 MNHEY and CDR2 SMNVEV come from the germline V gene (reference sequence). The V end was cut by 0 bases, the J end by 0 bases, with 6 bases between. This CDR3 comprises 14 residues.

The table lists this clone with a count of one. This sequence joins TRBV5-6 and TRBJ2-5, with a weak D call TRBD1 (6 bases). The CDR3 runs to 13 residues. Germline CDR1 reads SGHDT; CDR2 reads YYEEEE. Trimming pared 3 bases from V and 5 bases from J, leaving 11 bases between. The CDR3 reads CASSWGHRETQYF. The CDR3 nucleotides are TGTGCCAGCAGCTGGGGACATCGGGAGACCCAGTACTTC.

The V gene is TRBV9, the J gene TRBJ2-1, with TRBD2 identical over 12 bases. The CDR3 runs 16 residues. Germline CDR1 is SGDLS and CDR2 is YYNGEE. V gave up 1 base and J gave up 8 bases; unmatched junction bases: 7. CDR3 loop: CASSVTPSGGGYEQFF. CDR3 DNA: TGTGCCAGCAGCGTAACCCCTAGCGGGGGGGGTTATGAGCAGTTCTTC.

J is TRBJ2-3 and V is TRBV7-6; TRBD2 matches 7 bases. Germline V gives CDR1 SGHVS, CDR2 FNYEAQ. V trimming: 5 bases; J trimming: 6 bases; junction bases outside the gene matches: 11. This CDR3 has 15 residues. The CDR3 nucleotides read TGTGCCAGCAGCCCGATAGGCGGGAGTAAGGATACGCAGTATTTT. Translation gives CASSPIGGSKDTQYF. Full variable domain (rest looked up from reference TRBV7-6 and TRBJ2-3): GAGVSQSPRYKVTKRGQDVALRCDPISGHVSLYWYRQALGQGPEFLTYFNYEAQQDKSGLPNDRFSAERPEGSISTLTIQRTEQRDSAMYRCASSPIGGSKDTQYFGPGTRLTVL.

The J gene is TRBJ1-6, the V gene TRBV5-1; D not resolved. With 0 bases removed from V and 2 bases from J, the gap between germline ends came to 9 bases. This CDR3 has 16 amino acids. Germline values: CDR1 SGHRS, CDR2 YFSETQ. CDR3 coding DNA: TGCGCCAGCAGCTTGGAACGGGTGCCCTATAATTCACCCCTCCACTTT. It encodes CASSLERVPYNSPLHF.

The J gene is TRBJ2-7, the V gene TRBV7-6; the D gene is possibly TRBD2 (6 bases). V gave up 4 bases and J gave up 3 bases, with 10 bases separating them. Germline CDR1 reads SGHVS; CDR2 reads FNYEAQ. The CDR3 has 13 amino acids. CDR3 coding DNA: TGTGCCAGCAGCTCCGGGACTTACTACGAGCAGTACTTC. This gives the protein CASSSGTYYEQYF.

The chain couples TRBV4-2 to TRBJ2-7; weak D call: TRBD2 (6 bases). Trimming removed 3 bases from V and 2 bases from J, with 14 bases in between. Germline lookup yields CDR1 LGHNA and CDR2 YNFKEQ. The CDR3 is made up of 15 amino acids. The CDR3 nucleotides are TGTGCCAGCAGCCAGTCCCCTGGCGGGACCTACGAGCAGTACTTC. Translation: CASSQSPGGTYEQYF.

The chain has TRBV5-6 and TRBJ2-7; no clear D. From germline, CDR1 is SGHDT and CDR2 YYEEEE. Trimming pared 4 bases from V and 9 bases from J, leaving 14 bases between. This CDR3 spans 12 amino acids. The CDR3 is CASSVGSDWQYF. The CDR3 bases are TGTGCCAGCAGCGTCGGGTCCGACTGGCAGTACTTC.

CDR3 amino acids: CASSQASRDFSYEQYF. The CDR3 bases are TGCGCCAGCAGCCAAGCTTCCCGGGACTTCTCCTACGAGCAGTACTTC. This chain joins TRBV4-1 and TRBJ2-7, with D tentatively TRBD2 (6 bases). With 1 base removed from V and 0 bases from J, the gap between germline ends came to 13 bases. The CDR3 has 16 amino acids. In germline, CDR1 is MGHRA, CDR2 YSYEKL.

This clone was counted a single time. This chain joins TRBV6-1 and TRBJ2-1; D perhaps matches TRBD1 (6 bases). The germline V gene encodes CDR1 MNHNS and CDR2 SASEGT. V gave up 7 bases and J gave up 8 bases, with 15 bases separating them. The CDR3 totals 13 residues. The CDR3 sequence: CASNFFGGDEQFF. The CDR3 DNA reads TGTGCCAGCAACTTTTTTGGGGGCGATGAGCAGTTCTTC.

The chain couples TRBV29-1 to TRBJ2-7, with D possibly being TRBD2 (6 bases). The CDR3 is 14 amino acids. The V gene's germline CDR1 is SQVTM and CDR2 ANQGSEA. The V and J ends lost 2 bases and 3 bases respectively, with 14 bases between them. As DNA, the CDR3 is TGCAGCGTTGAACGCGGGTATAGCGGCTACGAGCAGTACTTC. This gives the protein CSVERGYSGYEQYF.

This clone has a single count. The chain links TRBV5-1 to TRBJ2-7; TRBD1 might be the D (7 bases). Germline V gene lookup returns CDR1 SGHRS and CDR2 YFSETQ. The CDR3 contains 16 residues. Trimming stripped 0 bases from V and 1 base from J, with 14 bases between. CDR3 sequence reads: CASSLALAGGSYEQYF. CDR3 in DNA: TGCGCCAGCAGCTTGGCCTTGGCAGGGGGGTCCTACGAGCAGTACTTC. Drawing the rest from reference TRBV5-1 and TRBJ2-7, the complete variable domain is KAGVTQTPRYLIKTRGQQVTLSCSPISGHRSVSWYQQTPGQGLQFLFEYFSETQRNKGNFPGRFSGRQFSNSRSEMNVSTLELGDSALYLCASSLALAGGSYEQYFGPGTRLTVT.

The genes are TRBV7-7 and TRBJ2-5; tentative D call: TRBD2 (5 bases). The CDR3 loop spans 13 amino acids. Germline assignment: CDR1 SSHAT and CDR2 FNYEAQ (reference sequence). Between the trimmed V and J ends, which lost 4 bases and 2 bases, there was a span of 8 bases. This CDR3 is CASSSWTQETQYF. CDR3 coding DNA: TGTGCCAGCAGCTCCTGGACTCAAGAGACCCAGTACTTC.

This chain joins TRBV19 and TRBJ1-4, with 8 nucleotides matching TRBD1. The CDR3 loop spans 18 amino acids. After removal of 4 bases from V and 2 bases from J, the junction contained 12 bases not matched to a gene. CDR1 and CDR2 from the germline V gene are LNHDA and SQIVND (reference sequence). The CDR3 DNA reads TGTGCCAGTAGTAGCCGGGACAGGCTGTGGAGCACTAATGAAAAACTGTTTTTT. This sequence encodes CASSSRDRLWSTNEKLFF. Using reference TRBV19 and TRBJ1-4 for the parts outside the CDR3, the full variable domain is DGGITQSPKYLFRKEGQNVTLSCEQNLNHDAMYWYRQDPGQGLRLIYYSQIVNDFQKGDIAEGYSVSREKKESFPLTVTSAQKNPTAFYLCASSSRDRLWSTNEKLFFGSGTQLSVL.

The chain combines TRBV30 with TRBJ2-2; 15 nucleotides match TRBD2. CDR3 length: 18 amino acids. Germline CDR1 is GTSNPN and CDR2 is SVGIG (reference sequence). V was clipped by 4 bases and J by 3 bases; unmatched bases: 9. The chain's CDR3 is CAWTRTSGRAIYTGELFF. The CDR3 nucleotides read TGTGCCTGGACCCGGACTAGCGGGAGGGCCATATACACCGGGGAGCTGTTTTTT.

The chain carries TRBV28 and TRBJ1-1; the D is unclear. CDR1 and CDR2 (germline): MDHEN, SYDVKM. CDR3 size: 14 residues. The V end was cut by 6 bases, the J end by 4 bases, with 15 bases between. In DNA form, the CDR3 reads TGTGCCAGCAGGCCAAGTAGATCCGGCACTGAAGCTTTCTTT. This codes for CASRPSRSGTEAFF. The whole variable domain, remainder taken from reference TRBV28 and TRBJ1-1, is DVKVTQSSRYLVKRTGEKVFLECVQDMDHENMFWYRQDPGLGLRLIYFSYDVKMKEKGDIPEGYSVSREKKERFSLILESASTNQTSMYLCASRPSRSGTEAFFGQGTRLTVV.

CDR3 DNA: TGTGCCAGCAGTTACTCGACAGGGACGAGGACCTACGAGCAGTACTTC. This translates into CASSYSTGTRTYEQYF. The rearrangement uses TRBV6-5 and TRBJ2-7, with TRBD1 identical over 7 bases. Germline V gene lookup returns CDR1 MNHEY and CDR2 SVGAGI. The CDR3 runs 16 residues. V was clipped by 0 bases and J by 2 bases; unmatched bases: 7.

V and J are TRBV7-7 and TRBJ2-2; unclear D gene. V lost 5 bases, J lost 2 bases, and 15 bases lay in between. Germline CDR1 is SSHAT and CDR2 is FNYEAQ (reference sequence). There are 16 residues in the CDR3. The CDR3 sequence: CASSRERYPNTGELFF. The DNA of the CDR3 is TGTGCCAGCAGCCGCGAGCGCTACCCAAACACCGGGGAGCTGTTTTTT. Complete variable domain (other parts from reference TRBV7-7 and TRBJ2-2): GAGVSQSPRYKVTKRGQDVTLRCDPISSHATLYWYQQALGQGPEFLTYFNYEAQPDKSGLPSDRFSAERPEGSISTLTIQRTEQRDSAMYRCASSRERYPNTGELFFGEGSRLTVL.

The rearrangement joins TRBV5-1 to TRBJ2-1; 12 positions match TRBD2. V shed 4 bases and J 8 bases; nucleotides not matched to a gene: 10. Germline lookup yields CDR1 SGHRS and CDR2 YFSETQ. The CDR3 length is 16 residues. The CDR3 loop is CASSATTSGSIDEQFF. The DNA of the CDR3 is TGCGCCAGCAGCGCGACGACTAGCGGGAGTATCGATGAGCAGTTCTTC.

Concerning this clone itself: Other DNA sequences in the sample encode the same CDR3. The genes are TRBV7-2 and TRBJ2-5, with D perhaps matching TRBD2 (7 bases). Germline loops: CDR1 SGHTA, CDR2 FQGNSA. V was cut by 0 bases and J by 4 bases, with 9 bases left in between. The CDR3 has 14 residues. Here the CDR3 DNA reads TGTGCCAGCAGCTTAGCGGGAGGGGGAGAGACCCAGTACTTC. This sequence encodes CASSLAGGGETQYF.